This T cell receptor beta chain comes out of a study of Graves' ophthalmopathy and Graves' hyperthyroidism. This clonotype was observed at least ten times. Its antigen is not identified. The CDR3 runs to 14 residues. Per germline, CDR1 KGHDR and CDR2 SFDVKD. V was clipped by 4 bases and J by 5 bases; unmatched bases: 4. The authors amplified TCR beta CDR3 regions, and they did so from RNA transcripts for repertoire sequencing. The workflow started with a first-round RT-PCR run with HTBI primers and then moved on to a second-round multiplex PCR. From the multiplex PCR reads, TCRdb called clonotypes with MiXCR, one entry per CDR3 protein. The repertoire consists of 170,000 or so distinct CDR3 sequences, with roughly two fifths occurring once and the leading ten covering 5.8%. Study-level points and caveats: Blood also harbored most expanded thyroid clonotypes above 0.001 frequency.

In this cohort, patients with other autoimmune diseases, uncontrolled infections, pregnancy or lactation were excluded. The source material was peripheral blood. The sequence derives from a middle-aged woman with Graves' ophthalmopathy. The rearrangement joins TRBV24-1 to TRBJ2-5, with TRBD1 matching over 9 bases. The CDR3 here is CATSEMTGGETQYF. As DNA, the CDR3 is TGTGCCACCAGTGAAATGACAGGGGGGGAGACCCAGTACTTC.